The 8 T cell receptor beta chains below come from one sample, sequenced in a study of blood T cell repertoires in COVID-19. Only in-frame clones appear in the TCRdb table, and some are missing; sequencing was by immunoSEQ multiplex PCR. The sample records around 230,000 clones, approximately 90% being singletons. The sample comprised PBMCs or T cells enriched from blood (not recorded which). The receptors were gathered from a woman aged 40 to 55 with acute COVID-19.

CDR3 sequence: CSVPGVGEGYTF. In DNA, the CDR3 is TGCAGCGTCCCAGGGGTGGGGGAAGGCTACACCTTC. This sequence joins TRBV29-1 and TRBJ1-2, with D possibly matching TRBD1 (6 bases). V was pared by 6 bases and J by 8 bases, with 16 bases between. CDR3 length equals 12 residues. Germline V lookup: CDR1 SQVTM, CDR2 ANQGSEA. The full variable domain, completed using reference TRBV29-1 and TRBJ1-2, is SAVISQKPSRDICQRGTSLTIQCQVDSQVTMMFWYRQQPGQSLTLIATANQGSEATYESGFVIDKFPISRPNLTFSTLTVSNMSPEDSSIYLCSVPGVGEGYTFGSGTRLTVV.

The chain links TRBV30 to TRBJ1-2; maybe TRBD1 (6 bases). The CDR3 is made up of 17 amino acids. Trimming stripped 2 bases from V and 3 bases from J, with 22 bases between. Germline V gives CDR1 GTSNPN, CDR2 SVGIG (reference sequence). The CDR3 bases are TGTGCCTGGAGTAGGGGGGGAAACCTGCCATCCGACTATGGCTACACCTTC. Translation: CAWSRGGNLPSDYGYTF. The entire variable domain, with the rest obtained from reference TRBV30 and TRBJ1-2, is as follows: SQTIHQWPATLVQPVGSPLSLECTVEGTSNPNLYWYRQAAGRGLQLLFYSVGIGQISSEVPQNLSASRPQDRQFILSSKKLLLSDSGFYLCAWSRGGNLPSDYGYTFGSGTRLTVV.

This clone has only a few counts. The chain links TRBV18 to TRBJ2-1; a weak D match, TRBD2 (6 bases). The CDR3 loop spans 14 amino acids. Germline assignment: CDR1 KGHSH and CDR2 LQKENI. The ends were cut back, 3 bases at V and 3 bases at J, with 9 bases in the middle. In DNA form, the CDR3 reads TGTGCCAGCTCACCGGGGGGAGGCTACAATGAGCAGTTCTTC. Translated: CASSPGGGYNEQFF.

This chain's CDR3 is CASSLTWDTSSYEQYV. The CDR3 DNA reads TGTGCCAGCAGTTTGACCTGGGACACCAGCTCCTACGAGCAGTACGTC. The chain joins TRBV6-5 to TRBJ2-7; D may be TRBD1 (6 bases). Trimming cost V 4 bases and J 0 bases, with 16 bases left between them. The V gene's germline CDR1 is MNHEY and CDR2 SVGAGI. The CDR3 is made up of 16 amino acids.

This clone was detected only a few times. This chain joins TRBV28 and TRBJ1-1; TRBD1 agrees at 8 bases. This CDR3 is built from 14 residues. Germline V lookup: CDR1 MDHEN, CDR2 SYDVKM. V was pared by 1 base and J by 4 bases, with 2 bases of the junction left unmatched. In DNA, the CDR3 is TGTGCCAGCAGTTTATCAGGGGGCTCCACTGAAGCTTTCTTT. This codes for CASSLSGGSTEAFF.

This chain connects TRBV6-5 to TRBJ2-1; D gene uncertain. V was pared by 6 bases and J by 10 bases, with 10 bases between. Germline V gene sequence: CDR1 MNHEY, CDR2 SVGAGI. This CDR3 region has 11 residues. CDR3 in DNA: TGTGCCAGCAGCACCCACGGGGAGCAGTTCTTC. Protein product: CASSTHGEQFF.

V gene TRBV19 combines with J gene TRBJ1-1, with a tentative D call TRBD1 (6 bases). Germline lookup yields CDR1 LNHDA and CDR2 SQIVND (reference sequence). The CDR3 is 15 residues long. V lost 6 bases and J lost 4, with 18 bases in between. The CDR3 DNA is TGTGCCAGTAGCTACAGGGCGGGAGGGGCCACTGAAGCTTTCTTT. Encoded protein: CASSYRAGGATEAFF.

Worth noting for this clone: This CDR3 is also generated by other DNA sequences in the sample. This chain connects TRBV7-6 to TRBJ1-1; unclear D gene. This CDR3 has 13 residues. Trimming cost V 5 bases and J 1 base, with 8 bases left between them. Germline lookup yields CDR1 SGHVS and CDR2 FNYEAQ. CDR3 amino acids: CASSVAKNTEAFF. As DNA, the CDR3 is TGTGCCAGCAGCGTGGCAAAGAACACTGAAGCTTTCTTT.